Listed below are T cell receptor beta chains from one sample, sequenced in a study of OX40 agonist ivuxolimab in advanced cancers. Sequenced by immunoSEQ multiplex PCR; TCRdb stores in-frame clones only, minus some. The sample carries 55,000 to 65,000 clones, around 84% recorded once. The source was CD4+ or CD8+ T cells sorted from blood, collected in a trial of the OX40 agonist ivuxolimab. The receptors originated from an adult with an advanced solid tumor such as melanoma, head and neck, liver or kidney cancer. The CDR3 runs from the conserved cysteine through the conserved F or W. The D gene is left open where the match is weak. Part of the rows lack a size; the others show once, few, many or a class for expanded clones.

j_gene | len | d_gene | v_gene | abundance | CDR3nt | CDR3aa
TRBJ1-2 | 13 | - | TRBV2 | - | TGTGCCAGCAGTACAGTAACGAATTATGGCTACACCTTC | CASSTVTNYGYTF
TRBJ1-1 | 14 | - | TRBV9 | - | TGTGCCAGCAGCTACCATACCGAGGGAGCTGAAGCTTTCTTT | CASSYHTEGAEAFF
TRBJ2-3 | 16 | - | TRBV7-2 | - | TGTGCCAGCAGCTTAGTTGGCAGGGGAGGCACAGATACGCAGTATTTT | CASSLVGRGGTDTQYF
TRBJ2-7 | 13 | - | TRBV6-1 | once | TGTGCCGGGTCCTGGAGGTCCGGTGGCGAGCAGTACTTC | CAGSWRSGGEQYF
TRBJ2-7 | 16 | - | TRBV9 | - | TGTGCCAGCAGCGTAGAGCCCGGCACAAGCTCCTACGAGCAGTACTTC | CASSVEPGTSSYEQYF
TRBJ2-3 | 15 | TRBD2 | TRBV13 | - | TGTGCCAGCAGCTTGGGACTAGCGGGAGTAGATACGCAGTATTTT | CASSLGLAGVDTQYF
TRBJ2-7 | 15 | - | TRBV29-1 | - | TGCAGCGTCGGGTTTACAGGGAGGGACTCCTACGAGCAGTACTTC | CSVGFTGRDSYEQYF
TRBJ1-3 | 16 | - | TRBV5-4 | - | TGTGCCAGCAGCCAAGATGGGGGAAGCTCTGGAAACACCATATATTTT | CASSQDGGSSGNTIYF
TRBJ1-4 | 16 | - | TRBV5-1 | few | TGCGCCAGCAGCTTCCAGTCCGGGCGACCTAATGAAAAACTGTTTTTT | CASSFQSGRPNEKLFF
TRBJ2-3 | 17 | TRBD2 | TRBV7-2 | - | TGTGCCAGCAGCCGCCAACCTAGCGGGTGGCTGGCAGATACGCAGTATTTT | CASSRQPSGWLADTQYF
TRBJ2-7 | 15 | - | TRBV11-2 | - | TGTGCCAGCCACCCTAGGGCAGGGGAGGATGGGGAGCAGTACTTC | CASHPRAGEDGEQYF
TRBJ2-7 | 11 | TRBD2 | TRBV6-5 | - | TGTGCCGGGGGGGAGTTGAGGGAGCAGTACTTC | CAGGELREQYF
TRBJ2-7 | 13 | - | TRBV15 | - | TGTGCCACCAGCAGAGGGAGTTCCTACGAGCAGTACTTC | CATSRGSSYEQYF
TRBJ2-7 | 13 | - | TRBV27 | - | TGTGCCAGCAGTTCTCTGGCCCCCGACGAGCAGTACTTC | CASSSLAPDEQYF
TRBJ2-7 | 15 | TRBD2 | TRBV5-6 | - | TGTGCCAGCAGCTTGACTAGCGGGGGTTCCTACGAGCAGTACTTC | CASSLTSGGSYEQYF
TRBJ2-5 | 17 | - | TRBV18 | - | TGTGCCAGCTCACCAGGTCGGAGACCGATGATCCAAGAGACCCAGTACTTC | CASSPGRRPMIQETQYF
TRBJ1-5 | 15 | - | TRBV6-5 | - | TGTGCCAGCACCTATGGGGGGGCTGGCAATCAGCCCCAGCATTTT | CASTYGGAGNQPQHF
TRBJ2-5 | 14 | - | TRBV28 | - | TGTGCCAGCAGCTTCCTGGGGGGTGGGGAGACCCAGTACTTC | CASSFLGGGETQYF
TRBJ1-1 | 17 | TRBD1 | TRBV5-1 | - | TGCGCCAGCAGCTTGGACCAGGGGGGTGCGTTAGGCACTGAAGCTTTCTTT | CASSLDQGGALGTEAFF
TRBJ2-1 | 16 | TRBD1 | TRBV28 | - | TGTGCCAGCAGTTTTGGGTGGACAGGGGCCTACAATGAGCAGTTCTTC | CASSFGWTGAYNEQFF
TRBJ2-7 | 14 | TRBD1 | TRBV27 | - | TGTGCCAGCAGTTACCGGGACAGGGGCCACGAGCAGTACTTC | CASSYRDRGHEQYF
TRBJ1-4 | 13 | - | TRBV29-1 | - | TGCAGCGCCACTACCTACGAAGTTGAAAAACTGTTTTTT | CSATTYEVEKLFF
TRBJ1-2 | 14 | - | TRBV30 | - | TGTGCCTGGAGTGCCGGGACAAGAAGCTATGGCTACACCTTC | CAWSAGTRSYGYTF
TRBJ2-6 | 15 | - | TRBV5-6 | - | TGTGCCAGCAGCTTGTACGGGACAGGGGCCAACGTCCTGACTTTC | CASSLYGTGANVLTF
TRBJ2-7 | 16 | TRBD2 | TRBV6-1 | - | TGTGCCAGCAGTGGCCGACTAGCGGGAGGGCTCTACGAGCAGTACTTC | CASSGRLAGGLYEQYF
TRBJ2-3 | 14 | - | TRBV7-3 | few | TGTGCCAGCAGCTTAGGGGGCAGCCTAGATACGCAGTATTTT | CASSLGGSLDTQYF
TRBJ2-7 | 16 | TRBD1 | TRBV27 | - | TGTGCCAGCAGTTTTTCCGGGACAGGCTATTCCTACGAGCAGTACTTC | CASSFSGTGYSYEQYF
TRBJ2-1 | 16 | - | TRBV4-1 | - | TGCGCCAGCAGCCAAGATCCGGACCCATTGCCCCATGAGCAGTTCTTC | CASSQDPDPLPHEQFF
TRBJ1-5 | 13 | - | TRBV30 | - | TGTGCCTGGAGTGAGGGTGGGGATCAGCCCCAGCATTTT | CAWSEGGDQPQHF
TRBJ2-1 | 15 | - | TRBV5-1 | once | TGCGCCAGCAGCTTGGTGGGAAATTCCTACAATGAGCAGTTCTTC | CASSLVGNSYNEQFF
TRBJ2-7 | 14 | - | TRBV10-1 | - | TGCGCCAGCAGTGAGTCGAGGGTTCCCTACGAGCAGTACTTC | CASSESRVPYEQYF
TRBJ2-7 | 13 | - | TRBV10-1 | - | TGCGCCAGCACCCCGAAGGTTCTAGGGGAGCAGTACTTC | CASTPKVLGEQYF
TRBJ2-1 | 15 | TRBD2 | TRBV9 | once | TGTGCCAGCAGCAACAGACTAGCGGCCAACAATGAGCAGTTCTTC | CASSNRLAANNEQFF
TRBJ2-3 | 15 | - | TRBV5-4 | - | TGTGCCAGCAGCTTGGCGGGGGGCTTTACAGATACGCAGTATTTT | CASSLAGGFTDTQYF
TRBJ1-5 | 15 | - | TRBV7-9 | once | TGTGCCAGCAGCTTAGGAACGGGCGGCCATCAGCCCCAGCATTTT | CASSLGTGGHQPQHF
TRBJ2-7 | 15 | TRBD2 | TRBV27 | once | TGTGCCAGCAGTACGAGCGGGGGGGTCTCCTACGAGCAGTACTTC | CASSTSGGVSYEQYF
TRBJ2-2 | 15 | - | TRBV19 | - | TGTGCCAGTTACGCGGATTATCCCTACACCGGGGAGCTGTTTTTT | CASYADYPYTGELFF
TRBJ1-5 | 14 | - | TRBV30 | few | TGTGCCTGGAGTCGATCTGTCCGCAATCAGCCCCAGCATTTT | CAWSRSVRNQPQHF
TRBJ1-6 | 13 | - | TRBV19 | - | TGTGCCAGTAGTACCCGGACAAGCTCACCCCTCCACTTT | CASSTRTSSPLHF
TRBJ2-3 | 14 | TRBD1 | TRBV6-5 | few | TGTGCCAGCAGTTATGGACAGGACACAGATACGCAGTATTTT | CASSYGQDTDTQYF
TRBJ1-4 | 14 | - | TRBV2 | - | TGTGCCAGCAGTTACAGGTCCTCGAATGAAAAACTGTTTTTT | CASSYRSSNEKLFF
TRBJ2-5 | 14 | - | TRBV6-1 | once | TGTGCCAGCACCCAAGTCGGGGGTCGAGAGACCCAGTACTTC | CASTQVGGRETQYF
TRBJ2-7 | 13 | - | TRBV30 | - | TGTGCCTGGACAGGGGCCGCCTCCTACGAGCAGTACTTC | CAWTGAASYEQYF
TRBJ1-3 | 14 | - | TRBV9 | - | TGTGCCAGCAGCGTCGGGGCTGCTGGAAACACCATATATTTT | CASSVGAAGNTIYF
TRBJ2-1 | 13 | - | TRBV5-1 | - | TGCGCCAGCAGCCGGGGACCGCCCACCGAGCAGTTCTTC | CASSRGPPTEQFF
TRBJ2-3 | 15 | TRBD2 | TRBV19 | - | TGTGCCAGTACCGACCGGGCGGGGGGGAAATATACGCAGTATTTT | CASTDRAGGKYTQYF
TRBJ2-3 | 15 | TRBD2 | TRBV19 | - | TGTGCCAGTAGTAGCGGCGGGAGTTCGCCAGATACGCAGTATTTT | CASSSGGSSPDTQYF
TRBJ2-7 | 15 | TRBD2 | TRBV5-4 | - | TGTGCCAGCAGCTTCGGCGGGGGGAGCTCCTACGAGCAGTACTTC | CASSFGGGSSYEQYF